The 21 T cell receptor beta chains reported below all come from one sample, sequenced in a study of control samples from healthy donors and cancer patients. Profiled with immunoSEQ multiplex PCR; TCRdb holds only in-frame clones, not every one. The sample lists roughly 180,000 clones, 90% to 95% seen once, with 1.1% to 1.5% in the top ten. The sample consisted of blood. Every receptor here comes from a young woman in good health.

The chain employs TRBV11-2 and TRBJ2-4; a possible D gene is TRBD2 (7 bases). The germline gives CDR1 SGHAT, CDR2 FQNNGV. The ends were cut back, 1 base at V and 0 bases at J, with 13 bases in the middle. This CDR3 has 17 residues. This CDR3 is CASSLAGGARAKNIQYF. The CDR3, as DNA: TGTGCCAGCAGCTTAGCTGGGGGGGCCCGAGCCAAAAACATTCAGTACTTC.

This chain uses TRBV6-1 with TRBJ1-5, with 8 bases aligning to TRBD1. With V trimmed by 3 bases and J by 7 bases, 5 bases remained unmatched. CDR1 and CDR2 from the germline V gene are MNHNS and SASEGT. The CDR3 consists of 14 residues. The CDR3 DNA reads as TGTGCCAGCAGTGAGGGACAGGTGTACCAGCCCCAGCATTTT. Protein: CASSEGQVYQPQHF.

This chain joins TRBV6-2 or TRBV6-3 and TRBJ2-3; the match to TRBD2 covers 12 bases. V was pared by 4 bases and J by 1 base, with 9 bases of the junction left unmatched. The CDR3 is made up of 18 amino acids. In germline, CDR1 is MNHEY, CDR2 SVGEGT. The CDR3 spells CASSLSKGLAGRTDTQYF. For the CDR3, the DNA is TGTGCCAGCAGTTTGTCTAAGGGACTAGCGGGCCGCACAGATACGCAGTATTTT.

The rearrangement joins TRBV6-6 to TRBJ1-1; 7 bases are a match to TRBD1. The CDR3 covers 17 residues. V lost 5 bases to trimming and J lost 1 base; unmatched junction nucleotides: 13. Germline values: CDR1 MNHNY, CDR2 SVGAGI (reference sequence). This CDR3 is CASSRDRVIGANTEAFF. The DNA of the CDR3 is TGTGCCAGCAGTCGCGACAGGGTGATAGGGGCGAACACTGAAGCTTTCTTT.

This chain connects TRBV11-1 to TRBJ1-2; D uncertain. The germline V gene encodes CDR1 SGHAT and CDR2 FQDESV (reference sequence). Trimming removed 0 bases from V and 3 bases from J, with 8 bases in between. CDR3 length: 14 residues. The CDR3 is CASSLAFGDYGYTF. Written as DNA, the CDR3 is TGTGCCAGCAGCTTAGCGTTCGGCGACTATGGCTACACCTTC.

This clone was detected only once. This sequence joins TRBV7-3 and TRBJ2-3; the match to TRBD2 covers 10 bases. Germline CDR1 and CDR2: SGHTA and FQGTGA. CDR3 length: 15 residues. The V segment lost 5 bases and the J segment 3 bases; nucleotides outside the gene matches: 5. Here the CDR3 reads CASSTSGGATDTQYF. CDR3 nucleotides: TGTGCCAGCAGCACCAGCGGGGGGGCAACAGATACGCAGTATTTT.

CDR3 nucleotides: TGTGCCAGCAGCTCGGGACAGGGTTTAGGAAAACTGTTTTTT. This gives the protein CASSSGQGLGKLFF. The V call is TRBV7-8, the J call TRBJ1-4; 9 nucleotides agree with TRBD1. Unmatched junction bases numbered 7, after V lost 4 bases and J lost 10 bases. The CDR3 has 14 amino acids. Germline CDR1 is SGHVS and CDR2 is FQNEAQ.

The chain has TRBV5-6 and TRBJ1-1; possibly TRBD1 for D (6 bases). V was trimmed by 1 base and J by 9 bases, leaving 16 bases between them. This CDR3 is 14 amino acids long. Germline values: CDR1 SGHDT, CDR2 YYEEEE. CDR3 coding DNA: TGTGCCAGCAGCTTGCGCGGGGGGCGGGCGAAAGCTTTCTTT. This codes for CASSLRGGRAKAFF.

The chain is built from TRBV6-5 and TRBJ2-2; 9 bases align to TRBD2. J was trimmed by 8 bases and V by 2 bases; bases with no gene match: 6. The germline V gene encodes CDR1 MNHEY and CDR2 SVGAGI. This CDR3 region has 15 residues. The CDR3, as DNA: TGTGCCAGCAGTTACCTAGCGGGGCGAAGAGGGGAGCTGTTTTTT. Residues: CASSYLAGRRGELFF.

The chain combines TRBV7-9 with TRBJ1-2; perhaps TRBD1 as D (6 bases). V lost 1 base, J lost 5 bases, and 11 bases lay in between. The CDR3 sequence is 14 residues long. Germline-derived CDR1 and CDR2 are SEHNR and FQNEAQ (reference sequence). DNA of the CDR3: TGTGCCAGCAGCTTAGGGGGGGCCCGGTATGGCTACACCTTC. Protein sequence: CASSLGGARYGYTF.

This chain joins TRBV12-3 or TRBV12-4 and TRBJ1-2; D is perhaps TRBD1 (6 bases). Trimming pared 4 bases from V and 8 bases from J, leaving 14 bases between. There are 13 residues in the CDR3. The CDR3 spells CASSYREAGGYTF. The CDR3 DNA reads TGTGCCAGCAGTTACAGGGAGGCCGGCGGCTACACCTTC.

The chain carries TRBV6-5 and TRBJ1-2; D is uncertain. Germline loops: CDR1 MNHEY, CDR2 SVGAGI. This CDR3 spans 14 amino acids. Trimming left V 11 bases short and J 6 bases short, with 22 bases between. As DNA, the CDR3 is TGTGCCTTATTACCCCGGGGAATGGGGAATGGCTACACCTTC. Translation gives CALLPRGMGNGYTF.

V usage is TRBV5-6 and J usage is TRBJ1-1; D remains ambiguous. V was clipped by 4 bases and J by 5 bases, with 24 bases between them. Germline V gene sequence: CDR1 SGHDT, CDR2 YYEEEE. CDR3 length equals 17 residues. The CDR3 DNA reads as TGTGCCAGCAGCCCTCCCCTTAATTTTCTGGTGGAAACTGAAGCTTTCTTT. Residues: CASSPPLNFLVETEAFF.

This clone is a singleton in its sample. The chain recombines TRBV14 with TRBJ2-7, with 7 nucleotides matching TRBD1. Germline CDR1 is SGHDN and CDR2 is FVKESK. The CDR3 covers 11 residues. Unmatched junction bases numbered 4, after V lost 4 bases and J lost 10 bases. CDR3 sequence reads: CASSLGQAQYF. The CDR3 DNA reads TGTGCCAGCAGCCTCGGACAGGCCCAGTACTTC.

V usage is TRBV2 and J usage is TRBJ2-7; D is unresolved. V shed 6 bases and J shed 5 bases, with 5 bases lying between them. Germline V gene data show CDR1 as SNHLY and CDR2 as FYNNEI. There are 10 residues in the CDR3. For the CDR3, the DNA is TGTGCCAGCAGCATTAACGAGCAGTACTTC. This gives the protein CASSINEQYF.

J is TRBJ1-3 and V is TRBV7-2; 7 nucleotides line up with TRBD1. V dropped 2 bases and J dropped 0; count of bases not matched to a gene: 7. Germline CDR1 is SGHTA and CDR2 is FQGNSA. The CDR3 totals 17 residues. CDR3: CASSLIPDRDSGNTIYF. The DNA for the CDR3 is TGTGCCAGCAGCTTAATCCCCGACAGGGACTCTGGAAACACCATATATTTT.

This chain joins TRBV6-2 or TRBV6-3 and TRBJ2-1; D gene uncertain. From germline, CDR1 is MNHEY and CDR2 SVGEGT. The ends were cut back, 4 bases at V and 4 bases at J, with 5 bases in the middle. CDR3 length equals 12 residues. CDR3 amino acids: CASSFDYNEQFF. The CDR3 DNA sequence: TGTGCCAGCAGTTTCGATTACAATGAGCAGTTCTTC.

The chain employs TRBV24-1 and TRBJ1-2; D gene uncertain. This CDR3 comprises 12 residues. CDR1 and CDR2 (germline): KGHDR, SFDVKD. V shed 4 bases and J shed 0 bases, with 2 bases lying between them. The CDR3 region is CATSEANYGYTF. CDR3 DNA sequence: TGTGCCACCAGTGAAGCTAACTATGGCTACACCTTC.

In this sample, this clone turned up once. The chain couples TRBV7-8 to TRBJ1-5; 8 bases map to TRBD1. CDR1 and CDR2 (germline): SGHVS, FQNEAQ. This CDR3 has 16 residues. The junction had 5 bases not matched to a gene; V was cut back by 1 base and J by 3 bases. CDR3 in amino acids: CASSLVQGANNQPQHF. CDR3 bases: TGTGCCAGCAGCTTAGTCCAGGGGGCAAACAATCAGCCCCAGCATTTT.

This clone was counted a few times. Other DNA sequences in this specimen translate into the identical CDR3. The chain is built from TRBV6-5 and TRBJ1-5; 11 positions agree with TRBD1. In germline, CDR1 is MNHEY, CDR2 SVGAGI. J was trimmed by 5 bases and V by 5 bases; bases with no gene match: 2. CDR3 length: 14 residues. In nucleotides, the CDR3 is TGTGCCAGCAGTCGGGGACAGGGGGATCAGCCCCAGCATTTT. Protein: CASSRGQGDQPQHF.

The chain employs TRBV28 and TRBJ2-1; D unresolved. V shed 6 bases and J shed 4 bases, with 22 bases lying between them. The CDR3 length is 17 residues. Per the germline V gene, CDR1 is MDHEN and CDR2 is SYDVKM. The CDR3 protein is CASSLGPPVSAYNEQFF. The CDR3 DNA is TGTGCCAGCAGCCTCGGTCCGCCGGTAAGCGCATACAATGAGCAGTTCTTC. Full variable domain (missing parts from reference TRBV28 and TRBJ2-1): DVKVTQSSRYLVKRTGEKVFLECVQDMDHENMFWYRQDPGLGLRLIYFSYDVKMKEKGDIPEGYSVSREKKERFSLILESASTNQTSMYLCASSLGPPVSAYNEQFFGPGTRLTVL.